The rows below give T cell receptor beta chains drawn from one sample of a study of blood T cell repertoires in COVID-19. Assay: immunoSEQ multiplex PCR; the TCRdb copy retains only in-frame clones and omits some. This table has approximately 150,000 clones, around 80% appearing once. The sample comprised PBMCs or T cells enriched from blood (not recorded which). Receptors were obtained from a woman aged 50 to 60 who had recovered from COVID-19. CDR3s include the opening cysteine and the closing phenylalanine or tryptophan. Each record gives: D gene, CDR3 length, V gene, J gene, CDR3 protein, CDR3 DNA. D genes are given only for firm matches.

>-|17|TRBV3-1/TRBV3-2|TRBJ1-1
CASSRLLRLQGGTEAFF
TGTGCCAGCAGCCGCTTACTCCGCTTACAGGGCGGCACTGAAGCTTTCTTT
>-|12|TRBV10-3|TRBJ1-5
CAISPGFQPQHF
TGTGCCATCAGTCCAGGGTTTCAGCCCCAGCATTTT
>-|12|TRBV6-5|TRBJ2-7
CASSQGLYEQYF
TGTGCCAGCAGCCAGGGTTTGTACGAGCAGTACTTC
>TRBD2|15|TRBV19|TRBJ2-3
CATLQRGSNTDTQYF
TGTGCCACCCTCCAGCGGGGGTCAAACACAGATACGCAGTATTTT
>-|14|TRBV6-5|TRBJ2-5
CASSYSVQFGTQYF
TGTGCCAGCAGTTACTCGGTTCAATTCGGGACCCAGTACTTC
>-|15|TRBV9|TRBJ1-4
CASSVGGTYNEKLFF
TGTGCCAGCAGCGTGGGCGGGACTTATAATGAAAAACTGTTTTTT
>-|15|TRBV7-2|TRBJ1-2
CASSLAPDTIYGYTF
TGTGCCAGCAGCTTAGCACCGGACACAATCTATGGCTACACCTTC
>TRBD2|15|TRBV28|TRBJ2-5
CASSQTGLAEETQYF
TGTGCCAGCAGCCAAACGGGACTAGCGGAAGAGACCCAGTACTTC
>-|11|TRBV6-5|TRBJ1-1
CASIGTRQAFF
TGTGCCAGCATAGGGACAAGGCAAGCTTTCTTT
>TRBD1|13|TRBV7-2|TRBJ2-5
CASSWTGIETQYF
TGTGCCAGCAGCTGGACAGGGATCGAGACCCAGTACTTC